This record looks at one TCR beta chain sequence and its context. This sample stems from a study of shared clonotypes between healthy human individuals. The CDR3 is 15 residues long. Trimming shortened V by 0 bases and J by 4 bases, and 8 bases separated the two germline ends. From germline, CDR1 is SGDLS and CDR2 YYNGEE. Repertoires were generated with immunoSEQ multiplex PCR, while TCRdb's copy carries only in-frame clones and drops some. The sample has millions of clones, 95% seen once. Each donor was a Caucasian adult residing in Nashville, Tennessee. The source of this sequence is a man aged 18 to 29 in good health. Sample: naive CD4+ T cells sorted from blood. The subset denotes: CD45RA+ positively selected. This rearrangement joins TRBV9 to TRBJ1-6, with D possibly matching TRBD1 (5 bases). This chain's CDR3 is CASSVGGVYNSPLHF. CDR3 nucleotide sequence: TGTGCCAGCAGCGTAGGGGGGGTTTATAATTCACCCCTCCACTTT.